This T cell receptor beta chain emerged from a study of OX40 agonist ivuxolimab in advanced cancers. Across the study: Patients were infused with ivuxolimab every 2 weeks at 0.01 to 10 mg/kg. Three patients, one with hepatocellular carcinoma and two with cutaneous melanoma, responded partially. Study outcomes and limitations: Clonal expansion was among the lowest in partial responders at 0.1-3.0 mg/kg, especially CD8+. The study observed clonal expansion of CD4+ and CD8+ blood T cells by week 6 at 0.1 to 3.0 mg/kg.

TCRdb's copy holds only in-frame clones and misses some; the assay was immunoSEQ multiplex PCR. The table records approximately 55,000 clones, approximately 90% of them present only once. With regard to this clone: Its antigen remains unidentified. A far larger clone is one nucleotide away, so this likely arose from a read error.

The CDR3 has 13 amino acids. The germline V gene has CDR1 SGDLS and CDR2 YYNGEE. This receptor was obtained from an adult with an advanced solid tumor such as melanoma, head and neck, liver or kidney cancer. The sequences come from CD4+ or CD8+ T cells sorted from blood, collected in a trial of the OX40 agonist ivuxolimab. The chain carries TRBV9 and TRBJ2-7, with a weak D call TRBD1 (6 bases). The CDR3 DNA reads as TGTGTCAGCAGCGCACAGGGAGCCTACGAGCAGTACTTC. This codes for CVSSAQGAYEQYF.